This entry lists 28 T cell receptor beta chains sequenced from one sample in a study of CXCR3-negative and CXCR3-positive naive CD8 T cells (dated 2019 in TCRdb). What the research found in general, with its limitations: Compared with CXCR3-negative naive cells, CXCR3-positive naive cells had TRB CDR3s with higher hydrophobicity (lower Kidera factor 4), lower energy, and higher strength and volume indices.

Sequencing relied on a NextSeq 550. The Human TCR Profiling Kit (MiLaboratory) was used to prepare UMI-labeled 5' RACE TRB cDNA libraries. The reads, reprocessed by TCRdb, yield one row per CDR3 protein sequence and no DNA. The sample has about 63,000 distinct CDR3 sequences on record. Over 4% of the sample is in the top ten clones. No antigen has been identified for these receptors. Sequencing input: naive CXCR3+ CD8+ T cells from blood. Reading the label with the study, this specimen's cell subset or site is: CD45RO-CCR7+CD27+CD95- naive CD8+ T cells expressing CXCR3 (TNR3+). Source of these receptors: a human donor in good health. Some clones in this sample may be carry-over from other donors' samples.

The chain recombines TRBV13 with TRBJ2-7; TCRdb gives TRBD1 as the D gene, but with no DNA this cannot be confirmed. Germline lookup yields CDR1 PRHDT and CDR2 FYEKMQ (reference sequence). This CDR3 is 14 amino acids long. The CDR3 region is CASSPGTGTYEQYF.

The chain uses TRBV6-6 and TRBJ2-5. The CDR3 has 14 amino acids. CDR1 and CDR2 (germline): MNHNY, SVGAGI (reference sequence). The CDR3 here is CASSYGVIQETQYF.

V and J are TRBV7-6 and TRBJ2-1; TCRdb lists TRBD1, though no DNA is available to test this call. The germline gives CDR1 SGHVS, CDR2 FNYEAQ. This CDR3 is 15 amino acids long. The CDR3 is CASSPLGGRADEQFF.

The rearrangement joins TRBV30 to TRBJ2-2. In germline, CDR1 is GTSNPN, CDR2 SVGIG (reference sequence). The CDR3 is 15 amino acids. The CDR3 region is CAWSYDIPNTGELFF.

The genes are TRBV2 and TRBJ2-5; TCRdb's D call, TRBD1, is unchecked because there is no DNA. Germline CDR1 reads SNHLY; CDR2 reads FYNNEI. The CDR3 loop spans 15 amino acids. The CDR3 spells CASRSWGEWGETQYF. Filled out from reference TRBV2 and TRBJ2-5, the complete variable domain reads EPEVTQTPSHQVTQMGQEVILRCVPISNHLYFYWYRQILGQKVEFLVSFYNNEISEKSEIFDDQFSVERPDGSNFTLKIRSTKLEDSAMYFCASRSWGEWGETQYFGPGTRLLVL.

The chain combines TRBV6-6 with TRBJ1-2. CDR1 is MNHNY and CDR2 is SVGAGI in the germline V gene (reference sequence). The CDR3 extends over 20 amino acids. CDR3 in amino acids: CASSYASPAGGAAPNYGYTF.

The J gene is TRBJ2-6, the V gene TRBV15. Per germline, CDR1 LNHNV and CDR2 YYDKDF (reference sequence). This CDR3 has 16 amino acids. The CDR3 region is CATSRESDSGANVLTF.

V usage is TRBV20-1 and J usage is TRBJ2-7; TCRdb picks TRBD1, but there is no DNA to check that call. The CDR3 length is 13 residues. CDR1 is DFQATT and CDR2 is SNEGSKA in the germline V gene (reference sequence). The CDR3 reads CSASIGQGYEQYF.

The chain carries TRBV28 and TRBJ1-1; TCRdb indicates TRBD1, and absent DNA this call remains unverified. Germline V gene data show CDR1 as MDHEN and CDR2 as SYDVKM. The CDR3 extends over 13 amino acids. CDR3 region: CASSSRGLTEAFF. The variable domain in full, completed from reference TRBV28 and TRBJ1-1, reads DVKVTQSSRYLVKRTGEKVFLECVQDMDHENMFWYRQDPGLGLRLIYFSYDVKMKEKGDIPEGYSVSREKKERFSLILESASTNQTSMYLCASSSRGLTEAFFGQGTRLTVV.

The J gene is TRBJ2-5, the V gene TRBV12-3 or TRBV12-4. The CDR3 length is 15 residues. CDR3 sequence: CASSRLSHHQETQYF.

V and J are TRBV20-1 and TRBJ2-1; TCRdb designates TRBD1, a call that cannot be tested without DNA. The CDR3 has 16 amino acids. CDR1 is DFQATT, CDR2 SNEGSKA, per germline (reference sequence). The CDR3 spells CSADSPDSKSYNEQFF.

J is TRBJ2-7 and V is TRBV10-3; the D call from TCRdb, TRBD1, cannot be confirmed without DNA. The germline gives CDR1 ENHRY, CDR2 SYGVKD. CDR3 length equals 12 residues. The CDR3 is CAISFRGYEQYF.

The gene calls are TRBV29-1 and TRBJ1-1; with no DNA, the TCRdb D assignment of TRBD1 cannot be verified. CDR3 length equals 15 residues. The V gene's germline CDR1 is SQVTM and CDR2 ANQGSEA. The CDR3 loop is CSVASSGAWGTEAFF.

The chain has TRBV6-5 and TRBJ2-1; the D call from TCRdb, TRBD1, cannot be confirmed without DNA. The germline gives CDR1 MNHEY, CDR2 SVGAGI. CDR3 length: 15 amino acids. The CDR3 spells CASSYGTGPYNEQFF.

The CDR3 region is CSARDRDFSRSSYEQYF. V is TRBV20-1 and J is TRBJ2-7; with no DNA, the TCRdb D assignment of TRBD2 cannot be verified. The germline V gene has CDR1 DFQATT and CDR2 SNEGSKA (reference sequence). The CDR3 runs 17 residues.

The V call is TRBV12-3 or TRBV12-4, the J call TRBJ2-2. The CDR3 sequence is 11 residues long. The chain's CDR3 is CASSFGGELFF.

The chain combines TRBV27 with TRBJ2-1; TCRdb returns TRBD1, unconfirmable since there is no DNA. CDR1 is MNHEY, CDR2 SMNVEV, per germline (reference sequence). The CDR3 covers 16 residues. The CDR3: CANKPFRDRRYNEQFF.

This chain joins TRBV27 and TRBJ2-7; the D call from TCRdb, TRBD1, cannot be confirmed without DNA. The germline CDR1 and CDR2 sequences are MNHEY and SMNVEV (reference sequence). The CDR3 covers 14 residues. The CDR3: CASRPSWTAGEQYF.

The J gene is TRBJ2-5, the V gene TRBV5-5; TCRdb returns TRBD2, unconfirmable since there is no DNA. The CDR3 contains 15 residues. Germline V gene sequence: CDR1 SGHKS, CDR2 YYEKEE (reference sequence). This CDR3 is CASRQSGRKQETQYF.

The CDR3 reads CASSQNLYQETQYF. The chain recombines TRBV7-8 with TRBJ2-5. Germline assignment: CDR1 SGHVS and CDR2 FQNEAQ. This CDR3 region has 14 residues.

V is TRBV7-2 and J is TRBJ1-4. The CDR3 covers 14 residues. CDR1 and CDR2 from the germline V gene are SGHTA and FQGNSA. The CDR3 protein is CASSLSGTNEKLFF.

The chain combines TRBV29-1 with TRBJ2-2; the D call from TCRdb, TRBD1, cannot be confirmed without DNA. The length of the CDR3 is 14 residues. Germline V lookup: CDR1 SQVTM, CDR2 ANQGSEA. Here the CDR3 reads CSVLQGRNTGELFF.

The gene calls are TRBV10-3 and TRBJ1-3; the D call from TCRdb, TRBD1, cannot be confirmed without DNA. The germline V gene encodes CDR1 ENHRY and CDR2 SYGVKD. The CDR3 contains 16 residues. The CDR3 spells CAISIPDRDSGNTIYF.

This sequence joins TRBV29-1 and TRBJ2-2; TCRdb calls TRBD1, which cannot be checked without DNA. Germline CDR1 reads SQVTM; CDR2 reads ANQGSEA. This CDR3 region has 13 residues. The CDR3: CSVVGQGAGELFF.

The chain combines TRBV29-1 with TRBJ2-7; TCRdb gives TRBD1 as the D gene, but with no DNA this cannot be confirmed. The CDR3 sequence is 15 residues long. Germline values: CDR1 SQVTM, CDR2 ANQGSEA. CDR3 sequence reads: CSVVGGQVSSYEQYF.

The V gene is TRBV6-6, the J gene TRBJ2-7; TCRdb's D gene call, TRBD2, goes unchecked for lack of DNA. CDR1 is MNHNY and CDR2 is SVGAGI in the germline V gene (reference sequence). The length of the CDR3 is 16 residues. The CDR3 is CASNGLAGGSSYEQYF.

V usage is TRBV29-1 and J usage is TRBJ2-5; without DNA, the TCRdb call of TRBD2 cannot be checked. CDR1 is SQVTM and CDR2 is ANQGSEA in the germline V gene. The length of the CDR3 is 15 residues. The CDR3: CSVEEAVEEVETQYF.

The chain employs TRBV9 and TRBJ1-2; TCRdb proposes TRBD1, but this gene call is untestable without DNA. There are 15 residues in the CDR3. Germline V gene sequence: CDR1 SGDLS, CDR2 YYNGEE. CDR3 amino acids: CASSVEGGPNYGYTF.